This T cell receptor beta chain came from a study of T cells after yellow fever vaccination. Whole-study context: Some fractions had low cell numbers, and these were prepared with SMART-Seq v4 Ultra Low Input.

The V end lost 3 bases, the J end lost 5 bases, and 10 bases lay between the germline ends. The CDR3 has 12 amino acids. CDR1 and CDR2 (germline): SQVTM, ANQGSEA. One entry per CDR3 protein, called by TCRdb with MiXCR from the 5' RACE reads. Of about 360,000 distinct CDR3 sequences detected, 6% to 8% appear once; the ten largest clones hold approximately 15%. Points on this clonotype: Its specificity is not known.

Study conclusions and caveats: A weaker but faster secondary response was observed, peaking on day 5 versus 15.

The material sequenced was PBMCs, taken 5 days after the yellow fever booster vaccination. The rearrangement links TRBV29-1 to TRBJ2-5; tentatively, D is TRBD1 or TRBD2 (5 bases each). The receptor was isolated from a young man who received the YFV17D yellow fever vaccine. In nucleotides, the CDR3 is TGCAGCGTTGACCCAGGGAGCGAGACCCAGTACTTC. Encoded protein: CSVDPGSETQYF.